One sample yielded the 4 T cell receptor beta chains listed below, sequenced in a study of cytomegalovirus exposure and HLA in healthy donors. Vbeta (60) and Jbeta (13) primers were used in the PCR. The protocol was immunoSEQ multiplex PCR, while the TCRdb copy is restricted to in-frame clones and leaves out a portion. The top ten clones hold roughly 3% of a sample with under 200,000 clones, about two thirds of them seen once. The sample comprised PBMCs. These receptors all come from a woman in her twenties or thirties in good health and CMV-seronegative.

The gene calls are TRBV7-6 and TRBJ2-7, with D unclear. The CDR3 is 14 amino acids. Per germline, CDR1 SGHVS and CDR2 FNYEAQ. V lost 1 base and J 0 bases, leaving 7 bases between the germline ends. CDR3 in DNA: TGTGCCAGCAGCTTAGACGCCAGCTCCTACGAGCAGTACTTC. Translated, it gives CASSLDASSYEQYF.

The chain has TRBV7-2 and TRBJ1-6; 7 bases match TRBD1. The CDR3 extends over 14 amino acids. Trimming took 1 base from V and 8 from J; bases not matched to a gene: 2. The germline CDR1 and CDR2 sequences are SGHTA and FQGNSA. The CDR3 coding sequence is TGTGCCAGCAGCTTAGACAGGGGTGATTCACCCCTCCACTTT. Amino acids: CASSLDRGDSPLHF.

The chain carries TRBV5-1 and TRBJ2-1; TRBD2 agrees at 9 bases. The germline CDR1 and CDR2 sequences are SGHRS and YFSETQ. Losses at the gene ends were 0 bases for V and 7 bases for J; bases not matched to a gene: 2. This CDR3 has 14 residues. CDR3 sequence (DNA): TGCGCCAGCAGCTTGGCAGCGGGAGGTAATGAGCAGTTCTTC. Translating gives CASSLAAGGNEQFF.

This rearrangement joins TRBV5-1 to TRBJ1-2, with D possibly TRBD1 on 6 matching bases. The CDR3 has 13 amino acids. V lost 3 bases to trimming and J lost 6 bases, with 12 bases between them. The germline V gene encodes CDR1 SGHRS and CDR2 YFSETQ. The CDR3 DNA reads TGCGCCAGCAGCTCCACAGGGATTGATGGCTACACCTTC. Its translation: CASSSTGIDGYTF.